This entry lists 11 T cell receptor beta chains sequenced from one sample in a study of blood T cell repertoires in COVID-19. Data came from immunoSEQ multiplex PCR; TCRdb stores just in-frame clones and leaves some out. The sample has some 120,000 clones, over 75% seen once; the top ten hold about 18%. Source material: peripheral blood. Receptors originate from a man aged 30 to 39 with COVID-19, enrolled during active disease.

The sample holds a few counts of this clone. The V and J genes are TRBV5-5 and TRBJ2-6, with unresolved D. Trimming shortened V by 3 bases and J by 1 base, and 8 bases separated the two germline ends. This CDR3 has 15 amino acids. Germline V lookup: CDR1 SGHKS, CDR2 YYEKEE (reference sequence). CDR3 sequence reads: CASSSGSSGANVLTF. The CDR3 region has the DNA TGTGCCAGCAGCTCCGGGTCTTCTGGGGCCAACGTCCTGACTTTC.

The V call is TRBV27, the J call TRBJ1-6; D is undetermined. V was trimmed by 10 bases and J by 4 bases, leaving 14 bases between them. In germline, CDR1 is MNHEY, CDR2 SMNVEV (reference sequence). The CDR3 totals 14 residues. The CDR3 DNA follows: TGTGCCACCAGCCTCTGGCAGTATAATTCACCCCTCCACTTT. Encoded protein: CATSLWQYNSPLHF.

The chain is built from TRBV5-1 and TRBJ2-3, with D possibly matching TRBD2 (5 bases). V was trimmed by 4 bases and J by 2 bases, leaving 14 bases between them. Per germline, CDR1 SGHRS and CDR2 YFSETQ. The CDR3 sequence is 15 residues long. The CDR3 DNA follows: TGCGCCAGCAGCCCTGTTGGAGGCCCCACAGATACGCAGTATTTT. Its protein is CASSPVGGPTDTQYF.

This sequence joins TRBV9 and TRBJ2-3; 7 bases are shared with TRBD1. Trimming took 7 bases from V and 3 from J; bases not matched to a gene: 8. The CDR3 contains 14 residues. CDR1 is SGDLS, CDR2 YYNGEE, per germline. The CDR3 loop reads CASGSGTVTDTQYF. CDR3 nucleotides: TGTGCCAGCGGGTCGGGGACAGTGACAGATACGCAGTATTTT.

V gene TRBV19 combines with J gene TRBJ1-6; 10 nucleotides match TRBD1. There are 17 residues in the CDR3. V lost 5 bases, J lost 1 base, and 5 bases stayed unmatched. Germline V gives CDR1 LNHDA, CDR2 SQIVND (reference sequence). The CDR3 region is CASSPGTGESYNSPLHF. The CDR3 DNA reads TGTGCCAGTAGTCCCGGGACAGGGGAGTCCTATAATTCACCCCTCCACTTT.

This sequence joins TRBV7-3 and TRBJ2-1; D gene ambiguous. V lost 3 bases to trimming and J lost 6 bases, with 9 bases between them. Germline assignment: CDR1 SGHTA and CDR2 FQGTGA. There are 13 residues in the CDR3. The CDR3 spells CASSFLTGNEQFF. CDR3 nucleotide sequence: TGTGCCAGCAGCTTTCTGACGGGCAATGAGCAGTTCTTC.

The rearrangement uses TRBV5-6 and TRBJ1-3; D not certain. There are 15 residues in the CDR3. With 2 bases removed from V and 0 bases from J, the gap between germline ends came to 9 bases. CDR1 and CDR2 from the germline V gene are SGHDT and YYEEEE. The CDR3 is CASSLFGSSGNTIYF. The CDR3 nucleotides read TGTGCCAGCAGCTTATTCGGTAGCTCTGGAAACACCATATATTTT.

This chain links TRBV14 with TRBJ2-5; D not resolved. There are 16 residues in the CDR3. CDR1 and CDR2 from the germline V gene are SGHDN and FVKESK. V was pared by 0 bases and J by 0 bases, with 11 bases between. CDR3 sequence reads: CASSQEQTSYQETQYF. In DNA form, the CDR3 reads TGTGCCAGCAGCCAAGAACAGACCTCGTACCAAGAGACCCAGTACTTC.

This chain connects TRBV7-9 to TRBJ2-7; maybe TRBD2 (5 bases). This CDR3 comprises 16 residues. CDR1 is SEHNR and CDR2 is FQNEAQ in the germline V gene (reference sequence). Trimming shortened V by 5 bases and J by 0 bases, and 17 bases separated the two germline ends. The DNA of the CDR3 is TGTGCCAGCAGCCACGGACGGACGGGAAGCTCCTACGAGCAGTACTTC. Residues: CASSHGRTGSSYEQYF. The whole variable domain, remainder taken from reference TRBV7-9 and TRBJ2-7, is DTGVSQNPRHKITKRGQNVTFRCDPISEHNRLYWYRQTLGQGPEFLTYFQNEAQLEKSRLLSDRFSAERPKGSFSTLEIQRTEQGDSAMYLCASSHGRTGSSYEQYFGPGTRLTVT.

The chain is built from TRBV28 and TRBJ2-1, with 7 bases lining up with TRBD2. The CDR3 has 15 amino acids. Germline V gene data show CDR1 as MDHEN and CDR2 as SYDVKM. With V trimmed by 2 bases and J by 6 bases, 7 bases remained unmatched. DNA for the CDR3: TGTGCCAGCAGTTTAACTAGCGTAGGACTCAATGAGCAGTTCTTC. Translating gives CASSLTSVGLNEQFF.

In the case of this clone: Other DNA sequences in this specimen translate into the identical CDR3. The DNA for the CDR3 is TGTGCCAGCAGCCCCTCCCGGGACTCCTATGGCTACACCTTC. Amino acid sequence: CASSPSRDSYGYTF. V is TRBV14 and J is TRBJ1-2; TRBD1 is a possible D gene (5 bases). V lost 4 bases and J 4 bases, leaving 13 bases between the germline ends. This CDR3 is built from 14 residues. Germline V gives CDR1 SGHDN, CDR2 FVKESK.